The 7 T cell receptor beta chains in this list originate from one sample, sequenced in a study of blood T cell repertoires in COVID-19. Clones were sequenced by immunoSEQ multiplex PCR, and TCRdb holds only the in-frame ones, with some missing. The sample contains some 37,000 clones, roughly 90% of which appear only once. The specimen sequenced was peripheral blood. The receptors originated from a man in his 70s with acute or convalescent COVID-19.

J is TRBJ1-2 and V is TRBV19; tentative D call: TRBD1 (6 bases). This CDR3 has 16 amino acids. Trimming took 5 bases from V and 1 from J, leaving 17 bases between them. Germline V gene sequence: CDR1 LNHDA, CDR2 SQIVND (reference sequence). CDR3 nucleotides: TGTGCCAGTAGTCGTATGGGGACAACTTATAACTATGGCTACACCTTC. Its translation is CASSRMGTTYNYGYTF.

The chain combines TRBV2 with TRBJ2-7; 7 nucleotides match TRBD1. Losses at the gene ends were 5 bases for V and 6 bases for J; bases not matched to a gene: 10. The CDR3 runs 14 residues. Germline-derived CDR1 and CDR2 are SNHLY and FYNNEI. CDR3 loop: CASSRQTQGTEQYF. For the CDR3, the DNA is TGTGCCAGCAGTCGCCAGACACAGGGGACCGAGCAGTACTTC. The full variable domain, completed using reference TRBV2 and TRBJ2-7, is EPEVTQTPSHQVTQMGQEVILRCVPISNHLYFYWYRQILGQKVEFLVSFYNNEISEKSEIFDDQFSVERPDGSNFTLKIRSTKLEDSAMYFCASSRQTQGTEQYFGPGTRLTVT.

This clone was observed a few times. The rearrangement joins TRBV27 to TRBJ2-4; TRBD2 matches at 9 bases. Trimming at V came to 2 bases and at J to 0 bases, leaving 8 bases not matched to a gene. CDR3 length: 18 residues. Germline V CDR1 and CDR2: MNHEY, SMNVEV (reference sequence). CDR3 sequence: CASSLIAGESQAKNIQYF. Here the CDR3 DNA reads TGTGCCAGCAGTTTAATAGCGGGAGAATCCCAAGCCAAAAACATTCAGTACTTC.

This chain joins TRBV15 and TRBJ2-5; D is undetermined. The CDR3 is made up of 14 amino acids. Trimming took off 0 bases at V and 5 bases at J, with 10 bases between the two ends. Per the germline V gene, CDR1 is LNHNV and CDR2 is YYDKDF (reference sequence). The CDR3 DNA reads TGTGCCACCAGCAGAGATCGAGTCATGGAGACCCAGTACTTC. Translation: CATSRDRVMETQYF.

The chain carries TRBV3-1 (or the pseudogene TRBV3-2) and TRBJ2-1; perhaps TRBD1 as D (6 bases). The CDR3 consists of 11 residues. The V end lost 2 bases, the J end lost 10 bases, and 6 bases lay between the germline ends. Germline CDR1 LGHDT, CDR2 YNNKEL (reference sequence). CDR3 DNA: TGTGCCAGCAGCCAAACAGGGGAGCAGTTCTTC. This sequence encodes CASSQTGEQFF.

The genes are TRBV5-6 and TRBJ2-3; possibly TRBD1 for D (6 bases). The V end was cut by 0 bases, the J end by 1 base, with 9 bases between. Germline lookup yields CDR1 SGHDT and CDR2 YYEEEE. The CDR3 spans 15 residues. The CDR3 nucleotides are TGTGCCAGCAGCTTGGTGGCAGGGGGCACAGATACGCAGTATTTT. It yields the protein CASSLVAGGTDTQYF.

This clone has just one count. The rearrangement uses TRBV7-2 and TRBJ2-4; 7 bases map to TRBD2. The J segment lost 9 bases and the V segment lost 1 base, leaving 6 bases of the junction unmatched. The CDR3 loop spans 14 amino acids. The germline V gene encodes CDR1 SGHTA and CDR2 FQGNSA. The CDR3 DNA follows: TGTGCCAGCAGCTTAGTCGCGGGGGAGGCCATTCAGTACTTC. Translated: CASSLVAGEAIQYF.